The rows below give T cell receptor beta chains drawn from one sample of a study of cytomegalovirus exposure and HLA in healthy donors. This table comes from immunoSEQ multiplex PCR, and its TCRdb copy is limited to in-frame clones, with some not included. The sample lists 150,000 to 200,000 clones; over 80% were seen once. Sequencing used PBMCs. The receptors shown here come from a human donor in good health. CDR3s include the opening cysteine and the closing phenylalanine or tryptophan. A D gene is named only where the DNA matches it firmly. A row's size may be missing; if present it is once, few, many or a size class.

V gene: TRBV7-2
J gene: TRBJ2-1
D gene: TRBD2
clone size: .
CDR3 DNA: TGTGCCAGCAGCTATAAACTAGCGGGGGCAATGAAGTGGGCAAATGAGCAGTTCTTC
CDR3 protein: CASSYKLAGAMKWANEQFF

V gene: TRBV16
J gene: TRBJ1-4
D gene: .
clone size: .
CDR3 DNA: TGTGCCAGCAGCCAAAGAGGCGCCAATGAAAAACTGTTTTTT
CDR3 protein: CASSQRGANEKLFF

V gene: TRBV7-2
J gene: TRBJ2-2
D gene: .
clone size: .
CDR3 DNA: TGTGCCAGCAGCTTAGTAGTAGCGGCGACGAACACCGGGGAGCTGTTTTTT
CDR3 protein: CASSLVVAATNTGELFF

V gene: TRBV7-9
J gene: TRBJ2-2
D gene: TRBD2
clone size: .
CDR3 DNA: TGTGCCAGCAGCTTAACCGCGGGGGGGCTGAACACCGGGGAGCTGTTTTTT
CDR3 protein: CASSLTAGGLNTGELFF

V gene: TRBV4-1
J gene: TRBJ1-5
D gene: .
clone size: .
CDR3 DNA: TGCGCCAGCAGCCAAGAAAAGGGCAGGGTCAATCAGCCCCAGCATTTT
CDR3 protein: CASSQEKGRVNQPQHF

V gene: TRBV7-2
J gene: TRBJ1-2
D gene: .
clone size: .
CDR3 DNA: TGTGCCAGCAGCTTAGGAGGAGGGGGGGGAGTCAGCTACACCTTC
CDR3 protein: CASSLGGGGGVSYTF

V gene: TRBV7-9
J gene: TRBJ1-1
D gene: .
clone size: .
CDR3 DNA: TGTGCCAGCAGCTTCCGACATCTTGAAGCTTTCTTT
CDR3 protein: CASSFRHLEAFF

V gene: TRBV7-2
J gene: TRBJ2-2
D gene: .
clone size: .
CDR3 DNA: TGTGCCAGCAGCTTATCCGGGAGTTACACCGGGGAGCTGTTTTTT
CDR3 protein: CASSLSGSYTGELFF

V gene: TRBV2
J gene: TRBJ1-5
D gene: TRBD1
clone size: .
CDR3 DNA: TGTGCCAGCAGCTCCTCGGACAGGGACAATCAGCCCCAGCATTTT
CDR3 protein: CASSSSDRDNQPQHF

V gene: TRBV6-6
J gene: TRBJ2-5
D gene: .
clone size: .
CDR3 DNA: TGTACCAGCAGTGCCACTAGGTCTCAAGAGACCCAGTACTTC
CDR3 protein: CTSSATRSQETQYF

V gene: TRBV29-1
J gene: TRBJ2-3
D gene: .
clone size: .
CDR3 DNA: TGCAGCGTTGTGGGCAGGGGTACAGATACGCAGTATTTT
CDR3 protein: CSVVGRGTDTQYF

V gene: TRBV5-1
J gene: TRBJ2-4
D gene: TRBD1
clone size: once
CDR3 DNA: TGCGCCAGCAGCCCCGGACCGACAGGGGGGGCCAAAAACATTCAGTACTTC
CDR3 protein: CASSPGPTGGAKNIQYF

V gene: TRBV7-2
J gene: TRBJ2-5
D gene: .
clone size: .
CDR3 DNA: TGTGCCAGCAGCTTAGTTGCCTTCGGGGTAGAGACCCAGTACTTC
CDR3 protein: CASSLVAFGVETQYF

V gene: TRBV4-1
J gene: TRBJ1-6
D gene: .
clone size: .
CDR3 DNA: TGCGCCAGCAGCCAGGCCTGGGGGGGATTCGGGACACCCCTCCACTTT
CDR3 protein: CASSQAWGGFGTPLHF

V gene: TRBV10-3
J gene: TRBJ2-7
D gene: .
clone size: .
CDR3 DNA: TGTGCCTCGGCCCCCGACAAATCCTACGAGCAGTACTTC
CDR3 protein: CASAPDKSYEQYF

V gene: TRBV7-6
J gene: TRBJ1-3
D gene: .
clone size: .
CDR3 DNA: TGTGCCAGCAGCCATCCTTACCTCTCGCGACACGTCTCTGGAAACACCATATATTTT
CDR3 protein: CASSHPYLSRHVSGNTIYF

V gene: TRBV9
J gene: TRBJ1-4
D gene: .
clone size: .
CDR3 DNA: TGTGCCAGCAGCGTAGATGAAGGGTGGGGAGTCGAAAAACTGTTTTTT
CDR3 protein: CASSVDEGWGVEKLFF

V gene: TRBV6-5
J gene: TRBJ2-5
D gene: .
clone size: .
CDR3 DNA: TGTGCCAGCAGTTACTCGCGGGCCTCTGGGGTGACCCAGTACTTC
CDR3 protein: CASSYSRASGVTQYF

V gene: TRBV2
J gene: TRBJ2-1
D gene: TRBD2
clone size: .
CDR3 DNA: TGTGCCAGCAGTGAGGGTAGCGGGGGTTACAATGAGCAGTTCTTC
CDR3 protein: CASSEGSGGYNEQFF

V gene: TRBV6-6
J gene: TRBJ1-5
D gene: .
clone size: .
CDR3 DNA: TGTGCCAGCAGCCCCTTTGGCAGGGTTGGCAATCAGCCCCAGCATTTT
CDR3 protein: CASSPFGRVGNQPQHF

V gene: TRBV7-6
J gene: TRBJ2-7
D gene: .
clone size: .
CDR3 DNA: TGTGCCAGCAGCTTACCACCCGGGGGGGACAGGGCCACCTACGAGCAGTACTTC
CDR3 protein: CASSLPPGGDRATYEQYF

V gene: TRBV11-2
J gene: TRBJ2-4
D gene: TRBD1
clone size: once
CDR3 DNA: TGTGCCAGCAGCTTAGTTGGGACAGGGCCGTACTTC
CDR3 protein: CASSLVGTGPYF

V gene: TRBV11-2
J gene: TRBJ2-5
D gene: TRBD2
clone size: .
CDR3 DNA: TGTGCCAGCAGATTACTAGCGGGGGACCAAGAGACCCAGTACTTC
CDR3 protein: CASRLLAGDQETQYF

V gene: TRBV9
J gene: TRBJ1-3
D gene: .
clone size: .
CDR3 DNA: TGTGCCAGCAGCGTAGGGCAGGGCCCTGGAAACACCATATATTTT
CDR3 protein: CASSVGQGPGNTIYF

V gene: TRBV5-6
J gene: TRBJ1-2
D gene: .
clone size: .
CDR3 DNA: TGTGCCAGCAGGTCTTCTAACTATGGCTACACCTTC
CDR3 protein: CASRSSNYGYTF

V gene: TRBV18
J gene: TRBJ1-3
D gene: .
clone size: once
CDR3 DNA: TGTGCCAGCTCACCATGGGGCAGATCCCCGGACACCATATATTTT
CDR3 protein: CASSPWGRSPDTIYF

V gene: TRBV7-4
J gene: TRBJ1-5
D gene: TRBD1
clone size: few
CDR3 DNA: TGTGCCAGCAGCCGGACAGGGGTGTCCAGTAGGGTTAGCAATCAGCCCCAGCATTTT
CDR3 protein: CASSRTGVSSRVSNQPQHF

V gene: TRBV6-6
J gene: TRBJ1-4
D gene: .
clone size: .
CDR3 DNA: TGTGCCAGCGAGAGAGAAAAACTGTTTTTT
CDR3 protein: CASEREKLFF

V gene: TRBV9
J gene: TRBJ1-2
D gene: TRBD1
clone size: few
CDR3 DNA: TGTGCCAGCAGCGTAGGTCCAGGGGGCAACTATGGCTACACCTTC
CDR3 protein: CASSVGPGGNYGYTF

V gene: TRBV4-3
J gene: TRBJ2-2
D gene: .
clone size: once
CDR3 DNA: TGCGCCAGCAGCCCGAGAGGGATCGGGGAGCTGTTTTTT
CDR3 protein: CASSPRGIGELFF

V gene: TRBV27
J gene: TRBJ1-1
D gene: .
clone size: .
CDR3 DNA: TGTGCCAGCAGTTTAAGCGCCTGGAACACTGAAGCTTTCTTT
CDR3 protein: CASSLSAWNTEAFF

V gene: TRBV19
J gene: TRBJ2-5
D gene: .
clone size: .
CDR3 DNA: TGTGCCAGTAGCATTCAGGGTGATGCATGGGAGACCCAGTACTTC
CDR3 protein: CASSIQGDAWETQYF

V gene: TRBV27
J gene: TRBJ1-5
D gene: .
clone size: .
CDR3 DNA: TGTGCCAGCAGTTTCGGGGGGGATCAGCCCCAGCATTTT
CDR3 protein: CASSFGGDQPQHF

V gene: TRBV5-6
J gene: TRBJ2-2
D gene: TRBD2
clone size: .
CDR3 DNA: TGTGCCAGCAGCTGGGGACTAGCGGGGGGGCGAAAAACCGGGGAGCTGTTTTTT
CDR3 protein: CASSWGLAGGRKTGELFF

V gene: TRBV19
J gene: TRBJ2-2
D gene: TRBD1
clone size: .
CDR3 DNA: TGTGCCAGTAGTACCGGGACAGGGATGGGTTGGACCGGGGAGCTGTTTTTT
CDR3 protein: CASSTGTGMGWTGELFF

V gene: TRBV28
J gene: TRBJ2-5
D gene: .
clone size: .
CDR3 DNA: TGTGCCAGCAGTCCACAGGGTGCAGAGACCCAGTACTTC
CDR3 protein: CASSPQGAETQYF

V gene: TRBV5-6
J gene: TRBJ1-2
D gene: .
clone size: few
CDR3 DNA: TGTGCCAGCAGCCCCCTTGGGGGGAAGGGTGGCTACACCTTC
CDR3 protein: CASSPLGGKGGYTF

V gene: TRBV13
J gene: TRBJ1-1
D gene: .
clone size: .
CDR3 DNA: TGTGCCAGCAGCTTAAGGGGACGACAGGCAGGAGCTTTCTTT
CDR3 protein: CASSLRGRQAGAFF

V gene: TRBV27
J gene: TRBJ2-1
D gene: TRBD2
clone size: .
CDR3 DNA: TGTGCCAGCAGTTCCCGACTAGCGGGGGGGTATGAGCAGTTCTTC
CDR3 protein: CASSSRLAGGYEQFF

V gene: TRBV29-1
J gene: TRBJ2-5
D gene: TRBD2
clone size: .
CDR3 DNA: TGCAGCGTTGAAGAGGGACTAGCGGGGGCCCAGTACTTC
CDR3 protein: CSVEEGLAGAQYF

V gene: TRBV5-6
J gene: TRBJ2-3
D gene: TRBD2
clone size: .
CDR3 DNA: TGTGCCAGCAGCCCCGGACTAGCGGGGGGCGTGGATACGCAGTATTTT
CDR3 protein: CASSPGLAGGVDTQYF

V gene: TRBV29-1
J gene: TRBJ1-1
D gene: .
clone size: .
CDR3 DNA: TGCAGCGCCGAACAGGGTGGGACTGAAGCTTTCTTT
CDR3 protein: CSAEQGGTEAFF

V gene: TRBV4-1
J gene: TRBJ1-2
D gene: TRBD1
clone size: .
CDR3 DNA: TGCGCCAGCAGCGAGGTCACAGGGGGTTTCTACACCTTC
CDR3 protein: CASSEVTGGFYTF

V gene: TRBV6-6
J gene: TRBJ1-4
D gene: TRBD1
clone size: .
CDR3 DNA: TGTGCCAGCAGTTACCCGGGACAGGGTGAAGAAAAACTGTTTTTT
CDR3 protein: CASSYPGQGEEKLFF

V gene: TRBV20-1
J gene: TRBJ1-3
D gene: .
clone size: .
CDR3 DNA: TGCAGTGCTAGACAGGGAAACACCATATATTTT
CDR3 protein: CSARQGNTIYF

V gene: TRBV6-5
J gene: TRBJ2-5
D gene: TRBD2
clone size: once
CDR3 DNA: TGTGCCAGCAGTCCCGGCCGGGGGGTGGGGGAGACCCAGTACTTC
CDR3 protein: CASSPGRGVGETQYF